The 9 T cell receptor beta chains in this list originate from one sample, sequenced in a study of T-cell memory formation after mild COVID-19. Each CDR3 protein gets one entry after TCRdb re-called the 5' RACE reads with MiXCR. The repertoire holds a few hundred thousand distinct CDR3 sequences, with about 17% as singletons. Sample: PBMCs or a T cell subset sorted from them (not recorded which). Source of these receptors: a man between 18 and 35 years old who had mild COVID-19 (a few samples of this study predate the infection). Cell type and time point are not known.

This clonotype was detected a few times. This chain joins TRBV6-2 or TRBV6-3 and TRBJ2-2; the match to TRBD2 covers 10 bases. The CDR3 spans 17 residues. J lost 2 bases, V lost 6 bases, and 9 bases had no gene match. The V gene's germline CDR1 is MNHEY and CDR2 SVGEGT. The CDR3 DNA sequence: TGTGCCAGCAGGCTGCTAGCGGGGGTCCCTAACACCGGGGAGCTGTTTTTT. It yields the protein CASRLLAGVPNTGELFF.

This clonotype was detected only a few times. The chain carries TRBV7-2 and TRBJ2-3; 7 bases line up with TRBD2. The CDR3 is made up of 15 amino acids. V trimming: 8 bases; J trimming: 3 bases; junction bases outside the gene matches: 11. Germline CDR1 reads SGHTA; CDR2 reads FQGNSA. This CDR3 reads CASGSRAGRTDTQYF. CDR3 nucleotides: TGTGCCAGCGGTTCCCGAGCGGGGAGGACAGATACGCAGTATTTT.

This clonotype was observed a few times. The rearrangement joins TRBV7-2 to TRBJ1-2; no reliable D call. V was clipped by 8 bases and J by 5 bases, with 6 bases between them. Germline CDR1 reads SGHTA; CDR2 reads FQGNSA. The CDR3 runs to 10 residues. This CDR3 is CASQLYGYTF. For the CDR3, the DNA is TGTGCCAGCCAGTTGTATGGCTACACCTTC.

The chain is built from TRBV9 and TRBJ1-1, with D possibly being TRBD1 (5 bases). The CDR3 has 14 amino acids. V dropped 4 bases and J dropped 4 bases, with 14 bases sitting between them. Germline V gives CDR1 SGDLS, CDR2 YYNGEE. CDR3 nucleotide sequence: TGTGCCAGCAGCCCCTCGGGGGTCGGCACTGAAGCTTTCTTT. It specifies CASSPSGVGTEAFF.

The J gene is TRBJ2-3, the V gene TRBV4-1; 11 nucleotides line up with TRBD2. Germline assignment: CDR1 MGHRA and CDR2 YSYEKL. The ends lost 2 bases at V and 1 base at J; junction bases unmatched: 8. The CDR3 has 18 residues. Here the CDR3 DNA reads TGCGCCAGCAGCCAACCGGGACTAGCGGCGGGAGGCACAGATACGCAGTATTTT. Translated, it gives CASSQPGLAAGGTDTQYF.

CDR3 nucleotides: TGTGCCAGCAGCCGGACAGTTAGGTCCTACAATGAGCAGTTCTTC. Protein: CASSRTVRSYNEQFF. This chain links TRBV14 with TRBJ2-1; perhaps TRBD1 as D (6 bases). Germline assignment: CDR1 SGHDN and CDR2 FVKESK. Trimming pared 4 bases from V and 1 base from J, leaving 11 bases between. The CDR3 is made up of 15 amino acids.

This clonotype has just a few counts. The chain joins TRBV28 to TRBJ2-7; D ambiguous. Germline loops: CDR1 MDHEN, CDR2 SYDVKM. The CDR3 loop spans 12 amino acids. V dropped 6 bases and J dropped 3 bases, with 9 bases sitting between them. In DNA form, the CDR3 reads TGTGCCAGCAGCGCTTTGGGCTACGAGCAGTACGTC. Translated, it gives CASSALGYEQYV.

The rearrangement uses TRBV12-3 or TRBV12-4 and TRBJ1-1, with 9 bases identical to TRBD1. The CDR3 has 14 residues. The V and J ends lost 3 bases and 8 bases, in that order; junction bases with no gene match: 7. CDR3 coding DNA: TGTGCCAGCAGTTTCCCCCTGACAGGGGGAGAAGCTTTCTTT. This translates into CASSFPLTGGEAFF.

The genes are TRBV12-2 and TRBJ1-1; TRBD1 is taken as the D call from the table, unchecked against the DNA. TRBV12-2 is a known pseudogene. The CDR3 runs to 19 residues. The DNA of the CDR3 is TGTGCAAGTCGCTCCCCTTCTCCCGGGACAGGGGTTCGGGACACTGAAGCTTTCTTT. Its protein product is CASRSPSPGTGVRDTEAFF.